A single T cell receptor beta chain is shown here with its context. Staff drew 9 to 10 milliliters of peripheral blood from each donor. PBMCs numbering at least 6 million were isolated per sample. The CDR3 is made up of 16 amino acids. The J segment lost 5 bases and the V segment lost 5 bases, leaving 9 bases of the junction unmatched. Germline CDR1 MDHEN, CDR2 SYDVKM. This sample was taken from a study of blood T cells in healthy people across ages. A second PCR, run for roughly 6 to 11 cycles, used a sample-barcoded 5' primer plus a J-beta primer mix. Through a template-switch adaptor with 12 random nucleotides, each cDNA molecule received a tag. TCRdb fed the 5' RACE reads into MiXCR, producing one record per CDR3 protein. The data hold 1,800,000 or so distinct CDR3 sequences, with 35% to 50% observed a single time.

Source material: blood. The sequence came from a human donor in good health. The chain combines TRBV28 with TRBJ2-5; TRBD2 matches at 12 bases. CDR3 in amino acids: CASSTRLAGVSETQYF. In DNA, the CDR3 is TGTGCCAGCAGTACCCGACTAGCGGGGGTCTCGGAGACCCAGTACTTC.